The clone carrying this TCR beta chain was counted only a few times. Original data processing: Reference gene primer amplification gave estimated nucleated cell counts. Clones were sequenced by immunoSEQ multiplex PCR, and TCRdb holds only the in-frame ones, with some missing. V and J calls and clone size are given by that table; D and trimming were obtained from the DNA. The table has a few hundred thousand clones, approximately 86% seen once. This record belongs to a study of blood T cell repertoires in COVID-19. Study as a whole: The origin of the acute and convalescent COVID-19 samples was the United States, Italy and Spain. T cells, B-cell-depleted T cells, or PBMCs provided the cDNA or gDNA that served as material.

V gave up 7 bases and J gave up 3 bases; unmatched junction bases: 3. The V gene's germline CDR1 is SGHTA and CDR2 FQGNSA. This CDR3 comprises 15 residues. The genes are TRBV7-2 and TRBJ1-6, with TRBD1 matching over 10 bases. The material sequenced was peripheral blood. The receptor's source is a human donor in a cohort sampled during active COVID-19. For the CDR3, the DNA is TGTGCCAGCACCAGGACAGGGGGCTATAATTCACCCCTCCACTTT. This sequence encodes CASTRTGGYNSPLHF. Full variable domain (remainder filled in from reference TRBV7-2 and TRBJ1-6): GAGVSQSPSNKVTEKGKDVELRCDPISGHTALYWYRQSLGQGLEFLIYFQGNSAPDKSGLPSDRFSAERTGGSVSTLTIQRTQQEDSAVYLCASTRTGGYNSPLHFGNGTRLTVT.